This entry features one T cell receptor (beta chain) sequence. What it binds is not known. The ends were cut back, 8 bases at V and 5 bases at J, with 18 bases in the middle. The CDR3 sequence is 14 residues long. CDR1 MNHNY and CDR2 SVGAGI come from the germline V gene (reference sequence). Using immunoSEQ multiplex PCR, the repertoire was profiled, and TCRdb retains in-frame clones only, with some absent. The repertoire holds about 43,000 clones, with approximately 91% as singletons. The data belong to a study of OX40 agonist ivuxolimab in advanced cancers. Across the study: People in dose escalation had one of these cancers: hepatocellular carcinoma, melanoma, renal cell or head and neck cancer. Those enrolled were 80% to 85% male, with a mean age of about 60 years and ages from about 20 to 85.

Notes on the study in general: CD8+ T cells showed, on average, more clonal expansion than CD4+ cells.

The source material was CD4+ or CD8+ T cells sorted from blood, sampled in a trial of the OX40 agonist ivuxolimab. The chain has TRBV6-6 and TRBJ1-2; TRBD1 might be the D (5 bases). The receptor comes from an adult with an advanced solid tumor such as melanoma, head and neck, liver or kidney cancer. Here the CDR3 DNA reads TGTGCCAGCGTTAGGGGCACGGCTCTTTATGGCTACACCTTC. It encodes CASVRGTALYGYTF.